The sequence of this TCR beta chain was determined in a study of beta chain features in type 1 diabetes. General study points: VDJ junctions from type 1 diabetes patients carried fewer insertions and larger deletions. Researchers report that Type 1 diabetes patients had moderately but significantly shorter TCRB CDR3s across all four CD4+ subsets.

The CDR3 totals 13 residues. V lost 5 bases and J lost 8, with 12 bases in between. The germline gives CDR1 SEHNR, CDR2 FQNEAQ (reference sequence). The isolated RNA, all of it, was reverse transcribed, so expressed TCRB transcripts were what got sequenced. The data were produced by immunoSEQ multiplex PCR, yet TCRdb's version contains in-frame clones alone and is incomplete. This table holds around 250,000 clones, around 14% found once. Regarding this clone: Its antigen is currently unknown.

This clonotype originated in a young man with type 1 diabetes. The chain employs TRBV7-9 and TRBJ1-4; no definite D call. The source material was naive CD4+ T cells from blood. CDR3 sequence: CASSQARWEKLFF. The CDR3 nucleotides are TGTGCCAGCAGCCAAGCCAGGTGGGAAAAACTGTTTTTT.